The 9 T cell receptor beta chains below all came from one sample that was sequenced in a study of shared clonotypes between healthy human individuals. As defined, naive CD8 cells were CD45RO-negative and positively selected for CCR7, with terminally differentiated effector memory CD45RA+ cells excluded. The table came from immunoSEQ multiplex PCR; TCRdb's copy has only in-frame clones and leaves some out. The data contain about 2.1 million clones, 85% to 95% of them singletons. Sequenced: naive CD8+ T cells from PBMCs. The receptors shown here come from a man aged 18 to 29 in good health. Some clones in this sample may be carry-over from other donors' samples.

This clone has only one observation. This sequence joins TRBV20-1 and TRBJ2-3; D unresolved. CDR1 is DFQATT and CDR2 is SNEGSKA in the germline V gene (reference sequence). There are 10 residues in the CDR3. The CDR3 is CSHRVHTQYF. CDR3 sequence (DNA): TGCAGCCATCGGGTCCATACGCAGTATTTT.

This sequence joins TRBV6-9 and TRBJ1-1; D uncertain. CDR1 is MNHGY and CDR2 is SVAAGI in the germline V gene. With 7 bases removed from V and 0 bases from J, the gap between germline ends came to 9 bases. CDR3 length equals 13 residues. The CDR3 region is CASKRELNTEAFF. The DNA of the CDR3 is TGTGCCAGCAAGAGGGAGTTGAACACTGAAGCTTTCTTT.

On this clone: The junction departs from the called germline gene at one end, perhaps through a read error. J is TRBJ2-1 and V is TRBV7-8; 9 bases agree with TRBD2. The V gene's germline CDR1 is SGHVS and CDR2 FQNEAQ. This CDR3 is 12 amino acids long. The CDR3 nucleotides are TGTGCCAGCAGCTACGCCCGGGGACTAGCTCTCTTC. Protein sequence: CASSYARGLALF. Filled out from reference TRBV7-8 and TRBJ2-1, the complete variable domain reads GAGVSQSPRYKVAKRGQDVALRCDPISGHVSLFWYQQALGQGPEFLTYFQNEAQLDKSGLPSDRFFAERPEGSVSTLKIQRTQQEDSAVYLCASSYARGLALFGPGTRLTVL.

V and J are TRBV21-1 and TRBJ2-5; TRBD2, the table's D call, was not compared with the DNA. TRBV21-1 is reported as a pseudogene. The CDR3 is made up of 13 amino acids. CDR3: CASSKAKRETQYF. In DNA, the CDR3 is TGTGCCAGCAGCAAAGCGAAGAGGGAGACCCAGTACTTC.

This clone appeared once. The chain is built from TRBV9 and TRBJ2-7, with 8 bases identical to TRBD1. The trim removed 4 bases at V and 2 bases at J, leaving 5 bases unmatched. Germline lookup yields CDR1 SGDLS and CDR2 YYNGEE. This CDR3 region has 14 residues. CDR3 amino acids: CASSPQDRAYEQYF. The CDR3 region has the DNA TGTGCCAGCAGCCCTCAGGACAGGGCCTACGAGCAGTACTTC.

The V gene is TRBV27, the J gene TRBJ1-5; 8 bases are a match to TRBD1. V trimming: 7 bases; J trimming: 2 bases; junction bases outside the gene matches: 4. The CDR3 has 14 amino acids. Germline CDR1 and CDR2: MNHEY and SMNVEV (reference sequence). The CDR3 region has the DNA TGTGCCAGCATGGACAGGGCCGGCAATCAGCCCCAGCATTTT. It yields the protein CASMDRAGNQPQHF.

This clone has just one count. The CDR3 DNA follows: TGCAGCGTTGACAAGGAAAACATTCAGTACTTC. This codes for CSVDKENIQYF. The chain recombines TRBV29-1 with TRBJ2-4; D ambiguous. The V end was cut by 3 bases, the J end by 5 bases, with 5 bases between. The CDR3 sequence is 11 residues long. CDR1 is SQVTM and CDR2 is ANQGSEA in the germline V gene.

This sequence joins TRBV19 and TRBJ2-6; no reliable D call. Per the germline V gene, CDR1 is LNHDA and CDR2 is SQIVND (reference sequence). The CDR3 totals 15 residues. V was trimmed by 5 bases and J by 0 bases, leaving 8 bases between them. The CDR3 DNA reads TGTGCCAGTAGTTTGTTTCCCTCTGGGGCCAACGTCCTGACTTTC. The encoded protein is CASSLFPSGANVLTF.

This chain uses TRBV7-9 with TRBJ1-1; D is perhaps TRBD1 (5 bases). The CDR3 is 15 residues long. Germline V lookup: CDR1 SEHNR, CDR2 FQNEAQ (reference sequence). V gave up 5 bases and J gave up 4 bases, with 17 bases separating them. The CDR3 is CASSPRTPGGTEAFF. DNA for the CDR3: TGTGCCAGCAGCCCCCGGACCCCGGGGGGCACTGAAGCTTTCTTT.